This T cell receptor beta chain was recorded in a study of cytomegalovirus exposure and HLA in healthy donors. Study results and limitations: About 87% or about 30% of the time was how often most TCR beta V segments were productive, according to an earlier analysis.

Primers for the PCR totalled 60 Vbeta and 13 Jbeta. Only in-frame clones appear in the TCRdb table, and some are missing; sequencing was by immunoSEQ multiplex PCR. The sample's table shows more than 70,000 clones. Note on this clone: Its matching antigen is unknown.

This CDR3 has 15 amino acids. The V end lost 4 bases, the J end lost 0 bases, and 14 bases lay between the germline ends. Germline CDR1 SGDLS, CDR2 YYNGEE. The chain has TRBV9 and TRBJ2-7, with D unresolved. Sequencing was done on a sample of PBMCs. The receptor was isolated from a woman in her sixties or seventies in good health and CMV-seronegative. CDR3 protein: CASSPPTRYSYEQYF. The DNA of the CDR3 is TGTGCCAGCAGCCCCCCTACGCGCTACTCCTACGAGCAGTACTTC.